The 2 T cell receptor beta chains reported below all come from one sample, sequenced in a study of cytomegalovirus exposure and HLA in healthy donors. This PCR relied on a set of 60 Vbeta primers and 13 Jbeta primers. Profiled with immunoSEQ multiplex PCR; TCRdb holds only in-frame clones, not every one. The table shows approximately 160,000 clones, with roughly 77% occurring only once. Sequenced: PBMCs. The receptors derive from a woman aged 45 to 65 in good health and CMV-seropositive.

The CDR3 is CAISVSGGTSTDTQYF. CDR3 in DNA: TGTGCCATCAGTGTGAGCGGGGGCACTAGCACAGATACGCAGTATTTT. The chain employs TRBV10-3 and TRBJ2-3; 8 bases line up with TRBD2. Looked up from germline, CDR1 is ENHRY and CDR2 is SYGVKD. V dropped 4 bases and J dropped 0; count of bases not matched to a gene: 6. CDR3 length: 16 residues.

The chain combines TRBV7-2 with TRBJ2-5, with TRBD2 matching 12 bases. The CDR3 runs to 15 residues. The J segment lost 4 bases and the V segment lost 4 bases, leaving 4 bases of the junction unmatched. Germline CDR1 and CDR2: SGHTA and FQGNSA. The CDR3, as DNA: TGTGCCAGCAGCTCAGGACTAGCGGGAAGAGAGACCCAGTACTTC. Its translation: CASSSGLAGRETQYF. The variable domain in full, with the rest retrieved from reference TRBV7-2 and TRBJ2-5, is GAGVSQSPSNKVTEKGKDVELRCDPISGHTALYWYRQSLGQGLEFLIYFQGNSAPDKSGLPSDRFSAERTGGSVSTLTIQRTQQEDSAVYLCASSSGLAGRETQYFGPGTRLLVL.